These 27 T cell receptor beta chains were sequenced from one sample in a study of T cell repertoires in cytomegalovirus infection. TCRdb reprocessed the reads with MiXCR, giving one entry per CDR3 protein. Here the sample spans approximately 140,000 distinct CDR3 sequences, approximately 9.2% being singletons. Material for sequencing was PBMCs. Every receptor here comes from a human donor in good health (CMV status not recorded). Some clones in this sample may be carry-over from other donors' samples.

Ten or more counts support this clonotype. The CDR3 DNA reads TGTGCCAGCAGTCGCTTTTACGAGCAGTACTTC. Its protein product is CASSRFYEQYF. The V call is TRBV6-2 or TRBV6-3, the J call TRBJ2-7; D gene ambiguous. Germline V lookup: CDR1 MNHEY, CDR2 SVGEGT. The CDR3 has 11 amino acids. Trimming stripped 5 bases from V and 4 bases from J, with 6 bases between.

This clonotype was detected many times. The chain links TRBV2 to TRBJ2-1; D not certain. The CDR3 runs 11 residues. Trimming removed 5 bases from V and 4 bases from J, with 3 bases in between. Germline V gene lookup returns CDR1 SNHLY and CDR2 FYNNEI. The CDR3 sequence is CASSMYNEQFF. CDR3 DNA sequence: TGTGCCAGCAGTATGTACAATGAGCAGTTCTTC.

There are many counts of this clonotype. V usage is TRBV7-2 and J usage is TRBJ1-2; D is unresolved. Germline V gene data show CDR1 as SGHTA and CDR2 as FQGNSA. Deletions cut 1 base from V and 10 bases from J, with 16 bases between. CDR3 size: 14 residues. CDR3 amino acids: CASSLEVGIAPYTF. DNA of the CDR3: TGTGCCAGCAGCTTAGAGGTGGGAATAGCACCCTACACCTTC.

At least ten counts were recorded for this clonotype. The V call is TRBV7-2, the J call TRBJ2-5; D is ambiguous. Per germline, CDR1 SGHTA and CDR2 FQGNSA. This CDR3 spans 11 amino acids. V dropped 5 bases and J dropped 2 bases, with 3 bases sitting between them. This chain's CDR3 is CASSPQETQYF. The CDR3 nucleotides read TGTGCCAGCAGCCCACAAGAGACCCAGTACTTC.

V usage is TRBV24-1 and J usage is TRBJ2-7; D is undetermined. Trimming stripped 3 bases from V and 3 bases from J, with 8 bases between. The germline CDR1 and CDR2 sequences are KGHDR and SFDVKD. This CDR3 is built from 13 residues. CDR3 sequence: CATSDQMGYEQYF. The CDR3 DNA sequence: TGTGCCACCAGTGATCAAATGGGCTACGAGCAGTACTTC.

This clonotype was seen many times. The chain links TRBV7-2 to TRBJ1-5; D is uncertain. The CDR3 has 12 amino acids. Germline V gene lookup returns CDR1 SGHTA and CDR2 FQGNSA. V dropped 5 bases and J dropped 11 bases, with 13 bases sitting between them. CDR3 DNA: TGTGCCAGCAGCCCCGAGGGATTGACCCAGCATTTT. This codes for CASSPEGLTQHF.

The chain employs TRBV9 and TRBJ1-5; D gene ambiguous. V dropped 0 bases and J dropped 4 bases, with 11 bases sitting between them. The CDR3 contains 15 residues. CDR1 is SGDLS, CDR2 YYNGEE, per germline. Here the CDR3 reads CASSVDNRPNQPQHF. In DNA, the CDR3 is TGTGCCAGCAGCGTAGATAACAGACCAAATCAGCCCCAGCATTTT.

This clonotype was counted at least ten times. The chain has TRBV7-2 and TRBJ1-1; D is possibly TRBD1 (5 bases). The V end was cut by 6 bases, the J end by 2 bases, with 13 bases between. The CDR3 length is 14 residues. CDR1 is SGHTA, CDR2 FQGNSA, per germline. The CDR3: CASRPTGQNTEAFF. The CDR3 bases are TGTGCCAGCAGACCCACGGGGCAAAACACTGAAGCTTTCTTT.

This clonotype was detected many times. The chain employs TRBV10-3 and TRBJ2-2, with 9 nucleotides matching TRBD2. CDR1 and CDR2 (germline): ENHRY, SYGVKD. CDR3 length: 16 residues. V was pared by 7 bases and J by 2 bases, with 8 bases of the junction left unmatched. The CDR3 DNA is TGTGCCATCATCGCCCAAGCGGGGGGTAACACCGGGGAGCTGTTTTTT. It is translated as CAIIAQAGGNTGELFF.

The chain uses TRBV9 and TRBJ2-3; no clear D gene. The CDR3 contains 13 residues. Germline values: CDR1 SGDLS, CDR2 YYNGEE. Trimming pared 3 bases from V and 2 bases from J, leaving 7 bases between. For the CDR3, the DNA is TGTGCCAGCAGCGCGAGTGTCACAGATACGCAGTATTTT. Encoded protein: CASSASVTDTQYF. Supplemented by reference TRBV9 and TRBJ2-3, the full variable domain reads DSGVTQTPKHLITATGQRVTLRCSPRSGDLSVYWYQQSLDQGLQFLIQYYNGEERAKGNILERFSAQQFPDLHSELNLSSLELGDSALYFCASSASVTDTQYFGPGTRLTVL.

Only a few counts were recorded for this clonotype. The rearrangement uses TRBV15 and TRBJ2-3; maybe TRBD2 (6 bases). This CDR3 spans 15 amino acids. V dropped 0 bases and J dropped 3 bases, with 10 bases sitting between them. Germline V gene lookup returns CDR1 LNHNV and CDR2 YYDKDF (reference sequence). The CDR3 DNA is TGTGCCACCAGCAGAGATCGGCGGGAAACAGATACGCAGTATTTT. This codes for CATSRDRRETDTQYF.

This clonotype was recorded many times. The gene calls are TRBV7-2 and TRBJ1-4, with TRBD1 matching over 7 bases. This CDR3 has 13 residues. Trimming at V came to 5 bases and at J to 4 bases, leaving 1 base not matched to a gene. Germline lookup yields CDR1 SGHTA and CDR2 FQGNSA. The CDR3 here is CASSRDSNEKLFF. The DNA of the CDR3 is TGTGCCAGCAGCCGGGACAGTAATGAAAAACTGTTTTTT.

This clonotype was found a few times. CDR3 sequence: CASSLKGDSYEQYF. The CDR3 bases are TGCGCCAGCAGCTTAAAGGGCGACTCCTACGAGCAGTACTTC. The chain carries TRBV5-1 and TRBJ2-7; no clear D. The germline CDR1 and CDR2 sequences are SGHRS and YFSETQ. The V and J ends lost 2 bases and 0 bases respectively, with 9 bases between them. There are 14 residues in the CDR3.

With respect to this clonotype: Its ends do not fully match the called genes, so a read error is possible. The chain uses TRBV7-8 and TRBJ1-1; D gene uncertain. Germline assignment: CDR1 SGHVS and CDR2 FQNEAQ. The CDR3 loop spans 16 amino acids. The CDR3, as DNA: TGTGCCAGCGGCTTATTGAGGGATACTATGAACACTGAAGCTCTCTTT. Its protein is CASGLLRDTMNTEALF.

Comments on this clonotype: Its ends do not fully match the called genes, so a read error is possible. This chain uses TRBV7-2 with TRBJ2-3, with no clear D. The CDR3 sequence is 16 residues long. The germline CDR1 and CDR2 sequences are SGHTA and FQGNSA. This CDR3 is CPSSLSVLVTTDIQYF. The CDR3 DNA sequence: TGTCCCAGCAGCTTATCGGTGCTGGTGACCACAGACATTCAGTATTTT.

This clonotype was counted a few times. The rearrangement joins TRBV29-1 to TRBJ1-4; D is perhaps TRBD1 (5 bases). The CDR3 runs 13 residues. Between the trimmed V and J ends, which lost 1 base and 8 bases, there was a span of 11 bases. Germline loops: CDR1 SQVTM, CDR2 ANQGSEA. Here the CDR3 DNA reads TGCAGCGTTGAAGGAGGGGATGGGGAAAAACTGTTTTTT. Residues: CSVEGGDGEKLFF.

The chain joins TRBV20-1 to TRBJ1-2; no firm D call. Trimming pared 2 bases from V and 8 bases from J, leaving 9 bases between. The germline V gene encodes CDR1 DFQATT and CDR2 SNEGSKA (reference sequence). CDR3 length equals 11 residues. CDR3 sequence (DNA): TGCAGTGCTAGATTACAGCAAGGCTACACCTTC. Amino acids: CSARLQQGYTF.

The table lists this clonotype with many counts. The rearrangement joins TRBV7-2 to TRBJ1-2; 7 bases agree with TRBD1. The CDR3 is 13 amino acids. CDR1 and CDR2 (germline): SGHTA, FQGNSA. The trim removed 6 bases at V and 2 bases at J, leaving 3 bases unmatched. The CDR3 is CASSSGGNYGYTF. CDR3 in DNA: TGTGCCAGCAGTTCAGGGGGGAACTATGGCTACACCTTC. The whole variable domain, remainder taken from reference TRBV7-2 and TRBJ1-2, is GAGVSQSPSNKVTEKGKDVELRCDPISGHTALYWYRQSLGQGLEFLIYFQGNSAPDKSGLPSDRFSAERTGGSVSTLTIQRTQQEDSAVYLCASSSGGNYGYTFGSGTRLTVV.

This clonotype was counted only a few times. The chain is built from TRBV12-3 or TRBV12-4 and TRBJ1-2; D is possibly TRBD1 (6 bases). The length of the CDR3 is 14 residues. Deletions cut 6 bases from V and 2 bases from J, with 13 bases between. Here the CDR3 DNA reads TGTGCCAGCAGCCCGGACAGCTTCAACTATGGCTACACCTTC. It yields the protein CASSPDSFNYGYTF.

This clonotype showed up many times. V gene TRBV4-1 combines with J gene TRBJ2-3, with 9 bases aligning to TRBD2. Germline V lookup: CDR1 MGHRA, CDR2 YSYEKL. The CDR3 loop spans 15 amino acids. The V gene end was trimmed by 5 bases and the J gene end by 1 base; junction bases not matched to a gene: 4. The CDR3 coding sequence is TGCGCCAGCAGCTCAATAGCGGGGGGCACAGATACGCAGTATTTT. This translates into CASSSIAGGTDTQYF.

This clonotype was seen repeatedly, ten times or more. This chain links TRBV28 with TRBJ1-1; 7 nucleotides align to TRBD1. This CDR3 contains 14 residues. Trimming cost V 3 bases and J 2 bases; bases outside gene matches: 3. CDR1 is MDHEN and CDR2 is SYDVKM in the germline V gene. The CDR3 DNA follows: TGTGCCAGCAGTTTGCCAGGGGGAAACACTGAAGCTTTCTTT. As protein: CASSLPGGNTEAFF.

As concerns this clonotype: A read error may be the cause here, since a much bigger clone is one base away. This chain uses TRBV5-5 with TRBJ1-2; maybe TRBD1 (6 bases). Germline-derived CDR1 and CDR2 are SGHKS and YYEKEE (reference sequence). The CDR3 runs to 16 residues. Written as DNA, the CDR3 is TGTACCAGCAGCTTGAAGGACGGGGGGCCTAACTATGGCTACACCTTC. Translated: CTSSLKDGGPNYGYTF.

This clonotype turned up a few times. V usage is TRBV2 and J usage is TRBJ2-2, with D perhaps matching TRBD2 (6 bases). Germline loops: CDR1 SNHLY, CDR2 FYNNEI. This CDR3 spans 16 amino acids. V lost 4 bases and J lost 2, with 14 bases in between. Written as DNA, the CDR3 is TGTGCCAGCAGTGCGTATGGACTACCTAACACCGGGGAGCTGTTTTTT. It specifies CASSAYGLPNTGELFF.

This rearrangement joins TRBV20-1 to TRBJ1-1, with D unresolved. Germline-derived CDR1 and CDR2 are DFQATT and SNEGSKA (reference sequence). The CDR3 consists of 16 residues. The V gene lost 3 bases and the J gene lost 1 base, with 18 bases spanning the gap. The CDR3 DNA is TGCAGTGCTAGCAGTCTCGAGTTTGCAGGGAACACTGAAGCTTTCTTT. Its protein product is CSASSLEFAGNTEAFF.

This clonotype has at least ten counts. This chain connects TRBV7-3 to TRBJ2-1, with D perhaps given as TRBD1 or TRBD2 (5 bases each). With 5 bases removed from V and 0 bases from J, the gap between germline ends came to 17 bases. This CDR3 contains 17 residues. Germline values: CDR1 SGHTA, CDR2 FQGTGA. The CDR3 loop is CASSHEGPTSSYNEQFF. DNA of the CDR3: TGTGCCAGCAGCCACGAGGGACCAACGAGCTCCTACAATGAGCAGTTCTTC.

The chain is built from TRBV11-2 and TRBJ2-7, with a tentative D call TRBD2 (6 bases). CDR3 length equals 15 residues. V was shortened by 4 bases and J by 0 bases, with 13 bases between the two germline ends. The germline V gene has CDR1 SGHAT and CDR2 FQNNGV. CDR3: CASSSLGGVSYEQYF. The CDR3 DNA follows: TGTGCCAGCAGCTCCCTCGGCGGGGTCTCCTACGAGCAGTACTTC.

The rearrangement joins TRBV20-1 to TRBJ1-4; a weak D match, TRBD1 (5 bases). This CDR3 is 12 amino acids long. Germline values: CDR1 DFQATT, CDR2 SNEGSKA (reference sequence). CDR3 nucleotides: TGCGGGGCTGGTCCCTATAGTGAAAAACTGTTTTTT. It encodes CGAGPYSEKLFF.